Sequencing of this T cell receptor (beta chain) was carried out in a study of cytomegalovirus exposure and HLA in healthy donors. Whole-study findings and limits: For most TCR beta V segments, an earlier analysis put the productive rate at about 90% or about 30% of the time.

The CDR3 sequence is 14 residues long. Germline lookup yields CDR1 SQVTM and CDR2 ANQGSEA. The V end lost 4 bases, the J end lost 4 bases, and 16 bases lay between the germline ends. Only a few counts were recorded for this clone. The antigen is undetermined. The PCR used 60 Vbeta and 13 Jbeta primers. Assay used: immunoSEQ multiplex PCR; TCRdb lists only in-frame clones, some missing. The sample lists 100,000 or so clones, approximately 11% occurring once. The receptor's source is a middle-aged man in good health and CMV-seropositive. The genes are TRBV29-1 and TRBJ1-1, with unresolved D. Sequencing input: PBMCs. The CDR3 region has the DNA TGCAGCGTTGGAACCCAAGCGAAAATCACTGAAGCTTTCTTT. Translated, it gives CSVGTQAKITEAFF.